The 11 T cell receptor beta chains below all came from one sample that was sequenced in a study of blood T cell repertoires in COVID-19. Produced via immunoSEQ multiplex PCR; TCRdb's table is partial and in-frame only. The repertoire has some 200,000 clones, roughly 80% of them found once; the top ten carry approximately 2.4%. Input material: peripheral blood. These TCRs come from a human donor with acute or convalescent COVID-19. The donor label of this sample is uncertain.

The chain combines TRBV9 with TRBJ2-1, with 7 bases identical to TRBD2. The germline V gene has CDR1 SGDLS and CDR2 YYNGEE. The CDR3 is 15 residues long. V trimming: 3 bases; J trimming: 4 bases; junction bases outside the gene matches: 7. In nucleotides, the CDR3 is TGTGCCAGCAGCGACGGGACTACCGGATACAATGAGCAGTTCTTC. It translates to CASSDGTTGYNEQFF.

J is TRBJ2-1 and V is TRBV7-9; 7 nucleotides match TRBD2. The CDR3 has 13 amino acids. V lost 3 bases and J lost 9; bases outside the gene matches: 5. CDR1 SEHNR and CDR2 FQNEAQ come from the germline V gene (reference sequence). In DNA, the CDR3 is TGTGCCAGCAGCTTTACCGAGCGGGGTGAGCAGTTCTTC. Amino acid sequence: CASSFTERGEQFF.

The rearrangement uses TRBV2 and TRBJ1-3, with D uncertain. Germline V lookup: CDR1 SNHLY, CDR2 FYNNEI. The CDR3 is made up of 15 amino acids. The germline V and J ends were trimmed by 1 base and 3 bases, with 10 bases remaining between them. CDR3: CASSEVAVIGNTIYF. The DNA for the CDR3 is TGTGCCAGCAGTGAAGTGGCCGTAATTGGAAACACCATATATTTT.

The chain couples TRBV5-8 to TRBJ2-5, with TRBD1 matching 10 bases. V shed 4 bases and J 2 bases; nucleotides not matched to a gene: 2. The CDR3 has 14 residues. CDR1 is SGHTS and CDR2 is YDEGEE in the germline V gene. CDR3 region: CASSVGQGQETQYF. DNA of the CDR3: TGTGCCAGCAGCGTGGGACAGGGGCAAGAGACCCAGTACTTC.

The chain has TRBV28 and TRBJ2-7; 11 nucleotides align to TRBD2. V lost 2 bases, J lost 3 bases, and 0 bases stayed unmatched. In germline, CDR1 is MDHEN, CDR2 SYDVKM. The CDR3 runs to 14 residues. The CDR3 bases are TGTGCCAGCAGTTTACTAGCGGGAGGCTACGAGCAGTACTTC. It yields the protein CASSLLAGGYEQYF.

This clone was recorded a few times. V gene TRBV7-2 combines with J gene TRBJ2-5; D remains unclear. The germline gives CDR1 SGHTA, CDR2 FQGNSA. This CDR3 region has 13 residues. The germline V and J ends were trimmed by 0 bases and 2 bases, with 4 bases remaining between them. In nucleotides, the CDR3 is TGTGCCAGCAGCTTAGCCGTACAAGAGACCCAGTACTTC. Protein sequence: CASSLAVQETQYF. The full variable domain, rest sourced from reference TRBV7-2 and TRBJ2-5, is GAGVSQSPSNKVTEKGKDVELRCDPISGHTALYWYRQSLGQGLEFLIYFQGNSAPDKSGLPSDRFSAERTGGSVSTLTIQRTQQEDSAVYLCASSLAVQETQYFGPGTRLLVL.

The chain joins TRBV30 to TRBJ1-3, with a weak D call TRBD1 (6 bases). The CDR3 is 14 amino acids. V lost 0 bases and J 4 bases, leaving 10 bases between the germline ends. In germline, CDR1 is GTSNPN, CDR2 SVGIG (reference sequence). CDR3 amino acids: CAWSVYRAGNTIYF. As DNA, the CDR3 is TGTGCCTGGAGTGTATACAGGGCCGGAAACACCATATATTTT. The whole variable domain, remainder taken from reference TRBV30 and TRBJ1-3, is SQTIHQWPATLVQPVGSPLSLECTVEGTSNPNLYWYRQAAGRGLQLLFYSVGIGQISSEVPQNLSASRPQDRQFILSSKKLLLSDSGFYLCAWSVYRAGNTIYFGEGSWLTVV.

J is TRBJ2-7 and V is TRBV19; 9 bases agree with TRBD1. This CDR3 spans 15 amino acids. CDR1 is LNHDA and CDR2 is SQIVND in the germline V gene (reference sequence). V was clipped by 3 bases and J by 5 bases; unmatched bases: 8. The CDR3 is CASSMGTGYSNEQYF. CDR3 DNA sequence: TGTGCCAGTAGTATGGGGACAGGGTATTCCAACGAGCAGTACTTC.

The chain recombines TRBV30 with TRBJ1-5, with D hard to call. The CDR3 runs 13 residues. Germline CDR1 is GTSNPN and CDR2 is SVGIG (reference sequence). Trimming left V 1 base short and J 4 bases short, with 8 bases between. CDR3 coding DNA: TGTGCCTGGAGTGCCCAGGATAATCAGCCCCAGCATTTT. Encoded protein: CAWSAQDNQPQHF.

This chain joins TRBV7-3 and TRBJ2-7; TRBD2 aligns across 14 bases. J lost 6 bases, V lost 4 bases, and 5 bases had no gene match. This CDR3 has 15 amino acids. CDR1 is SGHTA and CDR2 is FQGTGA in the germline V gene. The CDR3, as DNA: TGTGCCAGCAGCTCGGGACTAGCGGGAGAGGGCGAGCAGTACTTC. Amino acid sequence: CASSSGLAGEGEQYF.

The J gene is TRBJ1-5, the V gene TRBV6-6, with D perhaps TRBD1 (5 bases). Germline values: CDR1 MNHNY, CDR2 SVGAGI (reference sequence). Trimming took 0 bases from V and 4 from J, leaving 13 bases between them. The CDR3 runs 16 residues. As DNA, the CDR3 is TGTGCCAGCAGTTACTCATCAGGGTCCAATAATCAGCCCCAGCATTTT. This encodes CASSYSSGSNNQPQHF.